This TCR beta chain originates from a study of Ad26.COV2.S vaccination and SARS-CoV-2 variants. Assay used: immunoSEQ multiplex PCR; TCRdb lists only in-frame clones, some missing. The table has 350,000 to 500,000 clones, 90% seen once; the top ten hold less than 5.5%. Trimming removed 4 bases from V and 2 bases from J, with 9 bases in between. The CDR3 is 13 residues long. The germline V gene encodes CDR1 MNHEY and CDR2 SVGAGI. Treatment: some 20 received Ad26.COV2.S at low or high dose, single or two shots; about 5 received placebo; per-sample allocation not given. Sampling happened 63 days after the first vaccine or placebo injection.

The input for sequencing was peripheral blood, taken in a trial of Ad26.COV2.S vaccine versus placebo. The origin of this receptor is a person aged 18 to 65 who received the Ad26.COV2.S COVID-19 vaccine or a placebo. The chain carries TRBV6-5 and TRBJ2-7; a weak D match, TRBD1 (6 bases). CDR3 amino acids: CASSSGQTYEQYF. As DNA, the CDR3 is TGTGCCAGCAGTTCAGGACAGACCTACGAGCAGTACTTC.